This T cell receptor beta chain was profiled in a study of T-cell reconstitution after alpha-beta-depleted transplantation in children (dated by TCRdb to about 2016). For the study in its entirety: T-cell immune reconstitution after TCRalphabeta/CD19-depleted allogeneic hematopoietic cell transplantation in children was quantitatively tracked in the study by means of TCR repertoire profiling. The paper's findings and limits, for the study overall: Over the following months the frequencies of hyperexpanded clones went down, and after one year T-cell counts and TCRbeta diversity were mostly credited to newly produced T cells. In some patients, the high TCRbeta diversity seen at day 60 was put down to recipient T cells and intrathymic progenitors that had survived conditioning. Apparently early alphabetaT-cell count recovery about two months after transplant reportedly relied on only several hundred rapidly expanded clones derived from non-depleted graft cells.

Library preparation used PCR. These reads were obtained on an Illumina HiSeq 2500. TCR libraries were prepared with molecular barcoding, using unique molecular identifiers to normalize TCRbeta repertoire quantification. The public reads were run again by TCRdb, first through fastp at Q25 and then through MiXCR, and only productive beta chains were kept. Here each entry gathers all rows of one CDR3 protein and keeps the most common genes and DNA. Present in this sample are 900,000 or so distinct CDR3 sequences, 16% of which were seen just once. The top ten clones comprise about 4.6% of the sample. A few counts support this clonotype. Its cognate antigen has yet to be identified. The sample holds no much larger clone one base away, and base qualities are not on file. According to the germline V gene, CDR1 reads LGHNA and CDR2 reads YNFKEQ. The CDR3 runs 19 residues from the cysteine to the phenylalanine. Only the CDR3 region is kept as DNA, spanning 57 bases read in frame from base 1. Germline trimming amounts to 3 bases on V and 3 bases on J, with 11 as the count of junction bases outside the gene matches.

The treatment or condition label corresponds to: allogeneic hematopoietic cell transplantation with graft depleted of TCRalphabeta T cells and CD19 B cells. Transplant recipients were children who received TCRalphabeta/CD19-depleted allogeneic hematopoietic cell grafts. This specimen was PBMCs, mostly from graft donor cells, taken 360 days after TCRalphabeta/CD19-depleted stem cell transplant. The TCR originated in a male patient aged 5 to 17 who had a stem cell transplant for acute lymphoblastic leukemia, so the T cells may come from the graft donor. The rearrangement combines TRBV4-2 with TRBJ2-5; TRBD2 matches 15 bases in the middle. The CDR3 here reads CASSHPGTSGRFVEETQYF. The nucleotide sequence is TGTGCCAGCAGCCATCCCGGGACTAGCGGGAGGTTCGTAGAAGAGACCCAGTACTTC.